The 4 T cell receptor beta chains below all came from one sample that was sequenced in a study of technical replicates of blood from several donors. The assay was immunoSEQ multiplex PCR, and TCRdb's table has in-frame clones only and misses some. Of tens of thousands of clones detected, roughly 98% appear once; the ten largest clones hold over 0.15%. Sequencing was carried out using T cells isolated from PBMCs. Source of these receptors: a human donor in good health.

The chain joins TRBV11-2 to TRBJ2-5, with 9 bases matching TRBD1. The ends lost 4 bases at V and 3 bases at J; junction bases unmatched: 9. Per germline, CDR1 SGHAT and CDR2 FQNNGV. The CDR3 is made up of 16 amino acids. The CDR3 bases are TGTGCCAGCAGCTCTTTGACAGGGGGAGGAGAAGAGACCCAGTACTTC. It codes for CASSSLTGGGEETQYF.

The chain is built from TRBV29-1 and TRBJ2-3, with D possibly TRBD1 on 5 matching bases. Trimming cost V 2 bases and J 11 bases, with 17 bases left between them. Germline CDR1 reads SQVTM; CDR2 reads ANQGSEA. The CDR3 spans 13 residues. The CDR3 nucleotides read TGCAGCGTTGAACCTCCCGACAGAATACAGCAGTATTTT. This gives the protein CSVEPPDRIQQYF.

The chain uses TRBV11-1 and TRBJ1-5, with 8 bases identical to TRBD1. The V segment lost 5 bases and the J segment 6 bases; nucleotides outside the gene matches: 6. CDR1 and CDR2 from the germline V gene are SGHAT and FQDESV (reference sequence). The CDR3 loop spans 14 amino acids. CDR3 in amino acids: CASSKDRGGQPQHF. The DNA for the CDR3 is TGTGCCAGCAGCAAAGACAGGGGCGGTCAGCCCCAGCATTTT.

The chain links TRBV2 to TRBJ2-1, with 10 nucleotides matching TRBD2. The CDR3 covers 12 residues. The J segment lost 7 bases and the V segment lost 7 bases, leaving 1 base of the junction unmatched. Germline V gene sequence: CDR1 SNHLY, CDR2 FYNNEI. This chain's CDR3 is CASKLAGNEQFF. CDR3 DNA sequence: TGTGCCAGCAAACTAGCGGGGAATGAGCAGTTCTTC.